Reported below is one TCR beta chain. Clones were read by immunoSEQ multiplex PCR, and TCRdb kept only the in-frame ones, dropping some. The data hold about 64,000 clones, with 80% to 90% observed a single time. The data belong to a study of Tregs in tolerant kidney transplant recipients. Related graft donors supplied nonmyeloablative bone marrow transplants, and mixed chimerism was transient. Thawed PBMCs were FACS-sorted into unstimulated CD4+CD25+CD127- regulatory T cells, CD4+CD25- non-regulatory cells, CD4 and CD8 cells. CDR1 and CDR2 (germline): SGHRS, YFSETQ. The length of the CDR3 is 13 residues. Trimming cost V 3 bases and J 3 bases, with 10 bases left between them.

The sequence came from a human patient who received a combined kidney and bone marrow transplant. Some T cells here may be from the graft donor. The chain has TRBV5-1 and TRBJ2-7, with a weak D call TRBD2 (6 bases). The material was CD4+ T cells from blood (PBMCs), obtained 6 months after the transplant. The CDR3 is CASSWDSDYEQYF. The CDR3 nucleotides read TGCGCCAGCAGCTGGGACTCCGACTACGAGCAGTACTTC.